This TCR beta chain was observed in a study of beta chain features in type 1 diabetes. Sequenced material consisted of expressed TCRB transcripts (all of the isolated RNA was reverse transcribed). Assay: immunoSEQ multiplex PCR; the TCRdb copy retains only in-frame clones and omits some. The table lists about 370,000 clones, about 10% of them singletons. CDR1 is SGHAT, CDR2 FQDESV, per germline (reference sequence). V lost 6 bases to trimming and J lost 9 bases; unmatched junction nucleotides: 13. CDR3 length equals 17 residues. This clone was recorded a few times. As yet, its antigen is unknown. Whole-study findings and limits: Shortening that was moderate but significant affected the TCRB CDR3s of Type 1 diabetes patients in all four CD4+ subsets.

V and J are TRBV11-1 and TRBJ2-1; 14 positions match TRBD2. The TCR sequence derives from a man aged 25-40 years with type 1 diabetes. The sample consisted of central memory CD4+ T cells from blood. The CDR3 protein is CASSGLAGGRGIGEQFF. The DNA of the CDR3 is TGTGCCAGCAGTGGACTAGCGGGAGGCCGGGGGATCGGTGAGCAGTTCTTC.